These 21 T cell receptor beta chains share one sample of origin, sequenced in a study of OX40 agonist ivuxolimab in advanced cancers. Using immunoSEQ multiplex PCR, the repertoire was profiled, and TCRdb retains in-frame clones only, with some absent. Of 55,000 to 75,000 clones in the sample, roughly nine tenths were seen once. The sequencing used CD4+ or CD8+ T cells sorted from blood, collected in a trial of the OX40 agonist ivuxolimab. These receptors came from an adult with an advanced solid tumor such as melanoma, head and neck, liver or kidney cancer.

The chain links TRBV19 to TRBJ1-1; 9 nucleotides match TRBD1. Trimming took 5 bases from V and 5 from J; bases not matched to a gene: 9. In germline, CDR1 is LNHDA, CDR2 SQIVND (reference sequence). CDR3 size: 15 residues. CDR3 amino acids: CASSPRGQGRTEAFF. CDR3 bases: TGTGCCAGTAGTCCCCGAGGACAGGGGCGAACTGAAGCTTTCTTT.

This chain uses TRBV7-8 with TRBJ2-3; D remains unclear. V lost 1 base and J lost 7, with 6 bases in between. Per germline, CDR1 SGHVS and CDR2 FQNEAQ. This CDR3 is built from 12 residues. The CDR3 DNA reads TGTGCCAGCAGCTTAGGCTTCCATACGCAGTATTTT. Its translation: CASSLGFHTQYF.

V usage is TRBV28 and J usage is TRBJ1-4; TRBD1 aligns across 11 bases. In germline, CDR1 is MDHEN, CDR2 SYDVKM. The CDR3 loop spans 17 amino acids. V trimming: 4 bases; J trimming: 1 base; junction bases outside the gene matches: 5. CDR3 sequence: CASSSRTGGITNEKLFF. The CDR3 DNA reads TGTGCCAGCAGTTCCCGGACAGGGGGCATAACTAATGAAAAACTGTTTTTT.

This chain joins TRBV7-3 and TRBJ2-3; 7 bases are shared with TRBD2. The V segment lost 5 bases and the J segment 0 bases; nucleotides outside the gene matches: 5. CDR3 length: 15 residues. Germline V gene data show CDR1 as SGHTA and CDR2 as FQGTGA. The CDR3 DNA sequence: TGTGCCAGCAGCCAGGGACTATTTAGCACAGATACGCAGTATTTT. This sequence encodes CASSQGLFSTDTQYF.

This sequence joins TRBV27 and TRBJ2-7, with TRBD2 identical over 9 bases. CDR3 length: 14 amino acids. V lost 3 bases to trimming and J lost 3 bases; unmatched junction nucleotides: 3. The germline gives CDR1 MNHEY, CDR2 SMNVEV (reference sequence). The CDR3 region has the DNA TGTGCCAGCAGTTTCGGGCGGGAGGGCTACGAGCAGTACTTC. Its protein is CASSFGREGYEQYF.

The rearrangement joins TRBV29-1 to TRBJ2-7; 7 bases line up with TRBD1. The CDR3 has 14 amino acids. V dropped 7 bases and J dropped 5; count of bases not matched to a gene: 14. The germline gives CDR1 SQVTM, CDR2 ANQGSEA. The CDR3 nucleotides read TGCAGCGCTGAGGGGGCGGACCCGACCCACGAGCAGTACTTC. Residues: CSAEGADPTHEQYF.

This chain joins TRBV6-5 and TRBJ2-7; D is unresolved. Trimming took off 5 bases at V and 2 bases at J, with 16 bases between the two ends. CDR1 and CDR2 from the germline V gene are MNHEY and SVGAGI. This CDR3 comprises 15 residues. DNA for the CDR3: TGTGCCAGCAGTCCCCAGTCCTATTGGGCCTACGAGCAGTACTTC. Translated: CASSPQSYWAYEQYF.

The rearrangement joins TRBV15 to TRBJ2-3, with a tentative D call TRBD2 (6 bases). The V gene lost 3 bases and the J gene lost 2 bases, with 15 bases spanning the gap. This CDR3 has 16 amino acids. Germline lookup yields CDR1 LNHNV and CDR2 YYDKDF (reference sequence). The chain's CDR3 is CATSRAWGEDTDTQYF. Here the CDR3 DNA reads TGTGCCACCAGCAGGGCCTGGGGGGAGGACACAGATACGCAGTATTTT.

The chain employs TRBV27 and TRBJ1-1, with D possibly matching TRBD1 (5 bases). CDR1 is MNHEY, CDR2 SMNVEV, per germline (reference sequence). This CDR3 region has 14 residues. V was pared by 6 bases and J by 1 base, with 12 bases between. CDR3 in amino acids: CASSPLGGNTEAFF. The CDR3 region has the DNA TGTGCCAGCAGCCCGCTGGGGGGGAACACTGAAGCTTTCTTT.

This CDR3 is CAIRDGNQPQHF. In nucleotides, the CDR3 is TGTGCCATCAGGGACGGCAATCAGCCCCAGCATTTT. The gene calls are TRBV10-3 and TRBJ1-5; D is unclear. CDR1 is ENHRY, CDR2 SYGVKD, per germline. CDR3 size: 12 residues. The ends were cut back, 6 bases at V and 2 bases at J, with 5 bases in the middle.

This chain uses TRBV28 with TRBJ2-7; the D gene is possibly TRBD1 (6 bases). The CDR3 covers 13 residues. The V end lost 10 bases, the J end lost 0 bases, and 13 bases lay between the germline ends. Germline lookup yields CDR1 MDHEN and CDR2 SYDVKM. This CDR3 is CAIGRGFSYEQYF. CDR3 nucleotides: TGTGCCATCGGCAGGGGTTTCTCCTACGAGCAGTACTTC.

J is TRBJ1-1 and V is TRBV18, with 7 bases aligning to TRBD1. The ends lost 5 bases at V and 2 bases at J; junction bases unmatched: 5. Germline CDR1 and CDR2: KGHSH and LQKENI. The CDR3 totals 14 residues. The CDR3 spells CASSSQGSNTEAFF. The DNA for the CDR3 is TGTGCCAGCTCATCACAGGGGAGCAACACTGAAGCTTTCTTT. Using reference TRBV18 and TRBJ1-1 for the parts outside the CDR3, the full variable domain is NAGVMQNPRHLVRRRGQEARLRCSPMKGHSHVYWYRQLPEEGLKFMVYLQKENIIDESGMPKERFSAEFPKEGPSILRIQQVVRGDSAAYFCASSSQGSNTEAFFGQGTRLTVV.

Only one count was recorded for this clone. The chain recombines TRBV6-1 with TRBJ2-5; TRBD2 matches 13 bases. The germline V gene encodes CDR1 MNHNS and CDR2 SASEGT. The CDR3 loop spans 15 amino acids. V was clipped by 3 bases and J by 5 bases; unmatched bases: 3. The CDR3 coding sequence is TGTGCCAGCAGTGAGAGACTAGCGGGAGGTGAGACCCAGTACTTC. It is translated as CASSERLAGGETQYF.

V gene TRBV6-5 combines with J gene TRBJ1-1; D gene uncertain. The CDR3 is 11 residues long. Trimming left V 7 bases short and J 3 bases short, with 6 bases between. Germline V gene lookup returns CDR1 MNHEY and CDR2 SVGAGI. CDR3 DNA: TGTGCCAGCACTCACGACACTGAAGCTTTCTTT. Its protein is CASTHDTEAFF.

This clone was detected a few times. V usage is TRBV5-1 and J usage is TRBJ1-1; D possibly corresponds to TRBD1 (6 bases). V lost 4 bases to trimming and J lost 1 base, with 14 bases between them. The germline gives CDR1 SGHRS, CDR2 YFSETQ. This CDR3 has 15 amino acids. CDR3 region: CASSLGQTGNTEAFF. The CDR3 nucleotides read TGCGCCAGCAGCCTGGGACAAACGGGGAACACTGAAGCTTTCTTT.

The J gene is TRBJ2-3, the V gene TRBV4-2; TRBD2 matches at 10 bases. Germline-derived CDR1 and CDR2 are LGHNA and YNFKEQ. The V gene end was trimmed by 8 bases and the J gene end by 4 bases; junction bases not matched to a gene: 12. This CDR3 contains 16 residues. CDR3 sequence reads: CASGDLAGVRPDTQYF. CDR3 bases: TGTGCCAGCGGGGATCTAGCGGGAGTTCGACCAGATACGCAGTATTTT.

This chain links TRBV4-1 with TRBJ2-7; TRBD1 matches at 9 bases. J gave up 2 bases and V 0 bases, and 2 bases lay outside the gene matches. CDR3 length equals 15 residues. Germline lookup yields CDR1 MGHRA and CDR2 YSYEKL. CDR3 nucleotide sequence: TGCGCCAGCAGCCAAGAGACAGGGGGAACCTACGAGCAGTACTTC. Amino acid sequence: CASSQETGGTYEQYF.

CDR3 protein: CASSFGERQPQHF. The CDR3 bases are TGTGCCAGCAGCTTTGGGGAAAGGCAGCCCCAGCATTTT. The J gene is TRBJ1-5, the V gene TRBV5-6; D ambiguous. V was pared by 2 bases and J by 7 bases, with 10 bases between. CDR1 is SGHDT, CDR2 YYEEEE, per germline. The CDR3 contains 13 residues.

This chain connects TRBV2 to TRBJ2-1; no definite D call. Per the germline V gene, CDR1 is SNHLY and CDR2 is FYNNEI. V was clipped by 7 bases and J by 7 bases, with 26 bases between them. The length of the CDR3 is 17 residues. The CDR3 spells CASKRPTDQVNENEQFF. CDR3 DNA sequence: TGTGCCAGCAAAAGGCCCACGGACCAAGTGAACGAAAATGAGCAGTTCTTC.

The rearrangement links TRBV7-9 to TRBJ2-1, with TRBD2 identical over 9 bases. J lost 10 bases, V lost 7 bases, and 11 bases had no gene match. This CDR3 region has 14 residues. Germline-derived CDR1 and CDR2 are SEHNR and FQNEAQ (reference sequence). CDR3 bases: TGTGCCAGCAAAGTAGCGGGAGACGGAAACGAGCAGTTCTTC. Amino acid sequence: CASKVAGDGNEQFF.

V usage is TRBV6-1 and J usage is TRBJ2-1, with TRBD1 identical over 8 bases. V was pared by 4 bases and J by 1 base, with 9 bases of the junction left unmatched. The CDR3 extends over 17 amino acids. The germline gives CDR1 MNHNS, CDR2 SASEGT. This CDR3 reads CASSVRGPTGSYNEQFF. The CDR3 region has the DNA TGTGCCAGCAGTGTCAGGGGGCCAACGGGATCCTACAATGAGCAGTTCTTC.